Below are 14 T cell receptor beta chains sequenced from a single sample in a study of T cell responses to AZD1222 COVID-19 vaccine. Profiled with immunoSEQ multiplex PCR; TCRdb holds only in-frame clones, not every one. The data hold roughly 200,000 clones, with roughly 92% observed a single time. Sequencing was performed on peripheral blood, taken 28 days after the second AZD1222 dose. The receptors were gathered from an adult who received the AZD1222 COVID-19 vaccine.

This chain uses TRBV19 with TRBJ1-4; 7 nucleotides agree with TRBD1. CDR3 size: 15 residues. The germline gives CDR1 LNHDA, CDR2 SQIVND (reference sequence). The V and J ends lost 5 bases and 10 bases, in that order; junction bases with no gene match: 13. DNA for the CDR3: TGTGCCAGTAGTCCCCAACGGACAGGCCGTGGAAAACTGTTTTTT. Amino acid sequence: CASSPQRTGRGKLFF.

The chain combines TRBV30 with TRBJ2-7, with D maybe TRBD2 (6 bases). Looked up from germline, CDR1 is GTSNPN and CDR2 is SVGIG (reference sequence). The CDR3 loop spans 12 amino acids. Trimming removed 2 bases at V and 6 bases at J, with 11 bases between. CDR3 protein: CAWSSTSTEQYF. The CDR3 DNA follows: TGTGCCTGGAGTTCCACTAGCACCGAGCAGTACTTC.

This chain uses TRBV5-1 with TRBJ1-5, with 8 bases identical to TRBD1. CDR1 is SGHRS and CDR2 is YFSETQ in the germline V gene. CDR3 length: 14 amino acids. V lost 5 bases, J lost 7 bases, and 8 bases stayed unmatched. The CDR3 DNA sequence: TGCGCCAGCAGACCAGACAGGGGAGGCCAGCCCCAGCATTTT. The encoded protein is CASRPDRGGQPQHF.

This clone occurred once. The chain links TRBV30 to TRBJ1-5, with D possibly TRBD1 on 6 matching bases. V was trimmed by 0 bases and J by 4 bases, leaving 13 bases between them. Germline V gene data show CDR1 as GTSNPN and CDR2 as SVGIG (reference sequence). The CDR3 spans 15 residues. CDR3: CAWSVSGTLNQPQHF. Written as DNA, the CDR3 is TGTGCCTGGAGTGTTTCCGGGACATTAAATCAGCCCCAGCATTTT. Complete variable domain (other parts from reference TRBV30 and TRBJ1-5): SQTIHQWPATLVQPVGSPLSLECTVEGTSNPNLYWYRQAAGRGLQLLFYSVGIGQISSEVPQNLSASRPQDRQFILSSKKLLLSDSGFYLCAWSVSGTLNQPQHFGDGTRLSIL.

J is TRBJ1-1 and V is TRBV29-1, with 8 bases identical to TRBD1. The V and J ends lost 5 bases and 0 bases, in that order; junction bases with no gene match: 2. The CDR3 spans 13 residues. In germline, CDR1 is SQVTM, CDR2 ANQGSEA. CDR3 nucleotides: TGCAGCGTTCGGACAGGGATGAACACTGAAGCTTTCTTT. Translated: CSVRTGMNTEAFF.

This clone has just a few counts. The V gene is TRBV28, the J gene TRBJ1-6, with a possible D match to TRBD1 (6 bases). V was clipped by 3 bases and J by 6 bases, with 9 bases between them. This CDR3 contains 14 residues. Germline V CDR1 and CDR2: MDHEN, SYDVKM. CDR3 sequence: CASSFLQGNSPLHF. DNA of the CDR3: TGTGCCAGCAGTTTCTTACAGGGTAATTCACCCCTCCACTTT.

V usage is TRBV5-8 and J usage is TRBJ1-5; 10 bases are a match to TRBD1. Germline lookup yields CDR1 SGHTS and CDR2 YDEGEE. The trim removed 4 bases at V and 5 bases at J, leaving 9 bases unmatched. The CDR3 covers 16 residues. As DNA, the CDR3 is TGTGCCAGCAGCAAAGGACAGGGGGAATGGTATCAGCCCCAGCATTTT. Its protein product is CASSKGQGEWYQPQHF.

V gene TRBV27 combines with J gene TRBJ1-6; no clear D. The germline CDR1 and CDR2 sequences are MNHEY and SMNVEV (reference sequence). Trimming left V 2 bases short and J 7 bases short, with 15 bases between. The CDR3 spans 16 residues. CDR3 region: CASSLQARLGNSPLHF. DNA for the CDR3: TGTGCCAGCAGTTTACAGGCGCGCCTCGGGAATTCACCCCTCCACTTT.

The chain combines TRBV27 with TRBJ1-3, with D unresolved. Between the trimmed V and J ends, which lost 0 bases and 2 bases, there was a span of 5 bases. The CDR3 extends over 14 amino acids. Germline-derived CDR1 and CDR2 are MNHEY and SMNVEV (reference sequence). The CDR3 DNA is TGTGCCAGCAGTTTATCCGCCACTGGAAACACCATATATTTT. This codes for CASSLSATGNTIYF.

The CDR3 DNA is TGTGCCAGCAGCTACAACCAGGGGGGAAGCAATCAGCCCCAGCATTTT. Protein product: CASSYNQGGSNQPQHF. The chain carries TRBV7-8 and TRBJ1-5; 7 bases align to TRBD1. The length of the CDR3 is 16 residues. Germline CDR1 and CDR2: SGHVS and FQNEAQ. V lost 4 bases and J lost 1; bases outside the gene matches: 7.

J is TRBJ2-1 and V is TRBV6-5; TRBD1 matches at 9 bases. The germline V gene has CDR1 MNHEY and CDR2 SVGAGI. V was pared by 2 bases and J by 6 bases, with 5 bases of the junction left unmatched. The CDR3 totals 15 residues. This CDR3 is CASSYPVTGGNEQFF. In nucleotides, the CDR3 is TGTGCCAGCAGTTACCCCGTGACAGGGGGCAATGAGCAGTTCTTC.

This rearrangement joins TRBV5-8 to TRBJ1-6; D might be TRBD1 (5 bases). V was cut by 4 bases and J by 7 bases, with 21 bases left in between. The V gene's germline CDR1 is SGHTS and CDR2 YDEGEE. The CDR3 spans 17 residues. The chain's CDR3 is CASSARGRSIRNSPLHF. The CDR3 coding sequence is TGTGCCAGCAGCGCCCGGGGCAGGAGTATTCGGAATTCACCCCTCCACTTT.

The chain employs TRBV11-2 and TRBJ2-7; D uncertain. This CDR3 has 13 amino acids. V was shortened by 5 bases and J by 5 bases, with 13 bases between the two germline ends. Germline-derived CDR1 and CDR2 are SGHAT and FQNNGV. Here the CDR3 DNA reads TGTGCCAGCAGCCTACAGCTACAGCACGAGCAGTACTTC. This encodes CASSLQLQHEQYF.

This chain uses TRBV12-3 or TRBV12-4 with TRBJ2-7; D unclear. The CDR3 spans 13 residues. Trimming shortened V by 1 base and J by 2 bases, and 6 bases separated the two germline ends. The CDR3 bases are TGTGCCAGCAGTTTAGGGCTAGCCTACGAGCAGTACTTC. Translated, it gives CASSLGLAYEQYF.